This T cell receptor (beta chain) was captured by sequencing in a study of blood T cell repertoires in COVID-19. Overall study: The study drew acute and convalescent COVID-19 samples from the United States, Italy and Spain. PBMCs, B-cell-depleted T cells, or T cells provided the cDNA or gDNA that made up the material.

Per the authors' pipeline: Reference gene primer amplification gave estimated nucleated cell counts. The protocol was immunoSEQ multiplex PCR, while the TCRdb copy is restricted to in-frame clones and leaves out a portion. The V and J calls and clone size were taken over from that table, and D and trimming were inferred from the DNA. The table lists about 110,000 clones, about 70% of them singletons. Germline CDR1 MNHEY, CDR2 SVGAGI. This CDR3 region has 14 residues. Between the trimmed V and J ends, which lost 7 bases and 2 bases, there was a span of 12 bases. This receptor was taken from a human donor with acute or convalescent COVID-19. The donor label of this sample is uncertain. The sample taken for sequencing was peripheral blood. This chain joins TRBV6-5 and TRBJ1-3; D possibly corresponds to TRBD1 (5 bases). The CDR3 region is CASIAGVTGNTIYF. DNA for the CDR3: TGTGCCAGCATCGCGGGGGTGACTGGAAACACCATATATTTT.